A few counts support the clone carrying this TCR beta chain. Trimming removed 3 bases at V and 7 bases at J, with 11 bases between. This CDR3 region has 13 residues. Germline assignment: CDR1 SGDLS and CDR2 YYNGEE. The entry originates in a study of blood T cells in healthy people across ages. A second PCR, run for roughly 7 to 11 cycles, used a sample-barcoded 5' primer plus a J-beta primer mix. TCRdb re-analysed the 5' RACE reads in MiXCR, keeping a single row per CDR3 protein. The sample lists over 1,500,000 distinct CDR3 sequences; about 39% were seen once. The chain employs TRBV9 and TRBJ1-5; D gene unclear. The sequence was obtained from a human donor in good health. The sequencing input was blood. CDR3: CASSEDEGQPQHF. CDR3 in DNA: TGTGCCAGCAGCGAAGACGAAGGACAGCCCCAGCATTTT. Full variable domain (remainder filled in from reference TRBV9 and TRBJ1-5): DSGVTQTPKHLITATGQRVTLRCSPRSGDLSVYWYQQSLDQGLQFLIQYYNGEERAKGNILERFSAQQFPDLHSELNLSSLELGDSALYFCASSEDEGQPQHFGDGTRLSIL.